This T cell receptor beta chain was recovered during a study of cytomegalovirus exposure and HLA in healthy donors. Germline loops: CDR1 SNHLY, CDR2 FYNNEI. The CDR3 length is 15 residues. V was pared by 6 bases and J by 2 bases, with 11 bases between. This clone was counted once. PCR used 60 Vbeta primers and 13 Jbeta primers. TCRdb's copy holds only in-frame clones and misses some; the assay was immunoSEQ multiplex PCR. Seen here are over 150,000 clones, under 80% observed once, and the top ten hold around 2.3%. V and J are TRBV2 and TRBJ1-6; D is possibly TRBD1 (5 bases). Sequenced input: PBMCs. The sequence was obtained from a young man in good health and CMV-seronegative. The CDR3 DNA follows: TGTGCCAGCAGGGAAAGGGGAACCTATAATTCACCCCTCCACTTT. Its protein product is CASRERGTYNSPLHF.